These T cell receptor beta chains were read from a single sample in a study of memory CD4+ T cells and cytomegalovirus serostatus. The data were produced by immunoSEQ multiplex PCR, yet TCRdb's version contains in-frame clones alone and is incomplete. The table includes tens of thousands of clones, around 76% detected once. Sequenced: memory CD4+ T cells from blood. These receptors originate from an adult in good health and CMV-seronegative. Both conserved end residues are part of each CDR3. D genes are given only for firm matches. Not all rows give a size; the values are once, few, many and, for expanded clones, a class.

14	TRBJ2-2	TRBV28	-	-	TGTGCCAGCAGTTTTTCGCCGTTGACCGGGGAGCTGTTTTTT	CASSFSPLTGELFF
13	TRBJ1-1	TRBV10-3	TRBD1	-	TGTGCCACCACCGAACAGGGGTACACTGAAGCTTTCTTT	CATTEQGYTEAFF
16	TRBJ2-6	TRBV5-1	-	few	TGCGCCAGCAGCTTGGGGAAAAGCTCTGGGGCCAACGTCCTGACTTTC	CASSLGKSSGANVLTF
14	TRBJ2-1	TRBV2	-	few	TGTGCCAGCAGTGATGGCGGCGCCTACAATGAGCAGTTCTTC	CASSDGGAYNEQFF
11	TRBJ1-1	TRBV29-1	-	-	TGTAGCCTGGGGGGGAACACTGAAGCTTTCTTT	CSLGGNTEAFF
14	TRBJ1-2	TRBV11-2	-	-	TGTGCCAGCAGCTTAGATCTGGGGGGCTATGGCTACACCTTC	CASSLDLGGYGYTF
13	TRBJ2-5	TRBV2	-	medium-sized	TGTGCCAGCAGTGGAGGAAATACGCAGACCCAGTACTTC	CASSGGNTQTQYF
13	TRBJ1-2	TRBV11-3	-	few	TGTGCCAGCAGCTTGGGGCAGAACTATGGCTACACCTTC	CASSLGQNYGYTF
16	TRBJ2-1	TRBV7-8	TRBD1	few	TGTGCCAGCAGCCCCGGACAGGGGACAGCCTACAATGAGCAGTTCTTC	CASSPGQGTAYNEQFF
14	TRBJ1-1	TRBV6-6	TRBD1	-	TGTGCCAGCAGTTACCAGGGGGCAAACACTGAAGCTTTCTTT	CASSYQGANTEAFF
14	TRBJ1-2	TRBV18	-	few	TGTGCCAGCTCACCGGGTGTCGGCCATTATGGCTACACCTTC	CASSPGVGHYGYTF
8	TRBJ1-2	TRBV28	-	few	TGTGCCAGCGGCTTCTACACCTTC	CASGFYTF
13	TRBJ1-1	TRBV6-1	-	once	TGTGCCAGCAGTGGTCGCGGGGACACTGAAGCTTTCTTT	CASSGRGDTEAFF
13	TRBJ2-7	TRBV2	-	once	TGTGCCAGCAAACGGGAACGTTCCTACGAGCAGTACTTC	CASKRERSYEQYF
13	TRBJ1-3	TRBV2	-	few	TGTGCCAGCAGTGGGACAGTAGGAAACACCATATATTTT	CASSGTVGNTIYF
15	TRBJ2-7	TRBV30	TRBD2	-	TGTGCCTGGAGTCCCCTTCGCGGGGGGTCCTACGAGCAGTACTTC	CAWSPLRGGSYEQYF
15	TRBJ1-5	TRBV4-2	-	once	TGTGCCAGCAGCCAATGGGGGGAGACTAATCAGCCCCAGCATTTT	CASSQWGETNQPQHF
14	TRBJ1-1	TRBV5-1	-	-	TGCGCCAGCAGCCCCGGGACGGGAAACACTGAAGCTTTCTTT	CASSPGTGNTEAFF
14	TRBJ2-7	TRBV30	-	-	TGTGCCTGGAATCGAGTAGGAGGGGCCTACGAGCAGTACTTC	CAWNRVGGAYEQYF